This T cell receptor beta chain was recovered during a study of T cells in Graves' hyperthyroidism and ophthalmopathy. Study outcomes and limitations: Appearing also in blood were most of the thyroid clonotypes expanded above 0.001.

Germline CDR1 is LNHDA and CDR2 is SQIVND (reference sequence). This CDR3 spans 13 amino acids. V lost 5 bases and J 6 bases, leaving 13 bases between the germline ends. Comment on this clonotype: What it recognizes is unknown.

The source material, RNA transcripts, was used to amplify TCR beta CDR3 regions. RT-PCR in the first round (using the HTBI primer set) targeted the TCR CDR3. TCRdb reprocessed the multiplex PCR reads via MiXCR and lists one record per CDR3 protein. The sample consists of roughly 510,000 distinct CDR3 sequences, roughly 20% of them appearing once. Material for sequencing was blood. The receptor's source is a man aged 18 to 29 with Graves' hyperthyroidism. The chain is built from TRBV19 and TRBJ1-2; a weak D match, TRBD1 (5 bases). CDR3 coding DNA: TGTGCCAGTAGTTCCCGACAGTTAGATGGCTACACCTTC. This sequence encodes CASSSRQLDGYTF.